This T cell receptor (beta chain) was sequenced in a study of T cells in Graves' hyperthyroidism and ophthalmopathy. General study points: Progression to ophthalmopathy was predicted a median of approximately 6.4 months early.

Looked up from germline, CDR1 is PRHDT and CDR2 is FYEKMQ (reference sequence). The V gene lost 0 bases and the J gene lost 6 bases, with 12 bases spanning the gap. The CDR3 has 15 residues. Using RNA transcripts as the source, TCR beta CDR3 regions were amplified. When the TCR CDR3 underwent first-round RT-PCR, the HTBI primer set was used. TCRdb analysed the multiplex PCR reads with MiXCR anew, one entry per CDR3 protein. The profile shows approximately 600,000 distinct CDR3 sequences, 20% to 25% of them singletons. Ophthalmopathy patients showed a Clinical Activity Score of at least 3, NOSPECS grade of at least 4 and duration under 3 months. The study left out patients who had uncontrolled infection, other autoimmune disease, pregnancy or lactation. The table lists this clonotype with a few counts. Its antigen remains unidentified.

This sequence was found in a man between 25 and 39 years old with Graves' ophthalmopathy. Sequencing input: blood. The chain combines TRBV13 with TRBJ2-1, with a possible D match to TRBD2 (6 bases). The CDR3: CASSLGPAGINEQFF. CDR3 nucleotides: TGTGCCAGCAGCTTAGGCCCGGCGGGGATCAATGAGCAGTTCTTC.